This T cell receptor beta chain was sequenced in a study of lymphopenia after photon versus proton radiotherapy (dated by TCRdb to about 2019). In terms of the full investigation: In patients with gastrointestinal tumors who developed high-grade lymphopenia, the study compared the immunological effects of photon radiation therapy with those of proton radiation therapy. The study was designed to characterize how the impact on the immune system differs between the two radiation modalities. A cohort of about 20 patients with gastrointestinal tumors who received either photon or proton therapy and subsequently developed lymphopenia was included.

Overall study results and their limits: Relative stability during treatment was observed in proton-treated patients, whereas loss of naive T cells and TCR diversity and gain of effector/memory populations were observed in photon-treated patients. The authors looked at the survival association only in patients who died, and they framed better survival with proton therapy as a possibility rather than a demonstrated result. Once the lymphocyte count had reached its nadir, the repertoires of photon-treated patients showed oligoclonal expansion, particularly of CD8+ Temra cells, and this expansion drove the decline in diversity. Across the cohort, a larger post-nadir drop in TCR diversity was inversely correlated with overall survival time among patients who died.

As for this clone: The specificity of this receptor is unknown. Per-nucleotide qualities are absent, and no much larger clonotype sits a single base away.

CDR1 and CDR2 (GTSNPN, SVGIG) derive from the germline V gene (reference sequence). Here V drops 0 bases and J drops 7 bases, and the junction holds 3 bases not matched to any gene. CDR3 length: 14 amino acids, cysteine to phenylalanine. Left in the record is the CDR3 DNA by itself, 42 bases read in frame from the first base. Libraries were built with the immunoSEQ multiplex PCR assay. Deep sequencing of rearranged TCR beta loci, alongside multiparametric flow cytometry, was used to profile T cell repertoires. TCRdb stores this immuneACCESS table with in-frame sequences only. Part of the clones is absent; in the studies checked, under half of the shortfall reflects unresolved V genes, and no reason is known for the rest. This sample gives 68,000 or so clones in total; approximately 91% of them show up just once. Approximately 2.6% of the sample is held by the ten biggest clonotypes.

The sequence derives from a woman in her seventies with pancreatic cancer. Sequencing was performed on peripheral blood, taken from a patient treated with photon-based radiotherapy. The V gene is TRBV30 and the J gene is TRBJ1-6; a stretch of 7 junction bases matches TRBD1. The sequence in DNA is TGTGCCTGGAGTGTAACAGGGGACAATTCACCCCTCCACTTT. This gives the protein CAWSVTGDNSPLHF.